This record covers a single TCR beta chain. Sequencing used immunoSEQ multiplex PCR; TCRdb keeps in-frame clones, though not all of them. Among approximately 40,000 clones, approximately 90% were seen once, and the ten largest hold roughly an eighth. Described treatment: randomized to nivolumab then ipilimumab (arm A) or the reverse (arm B). From thawed PBMCs, live CD3+CD8+ cells negative for CD19 and CD56 were sorted. This sample stems from a study of sequential checkpoint blockade in melanoma. Across the whole study: Randomization was 1:1 between first-line nivolumab→ipilimumab and ipilimumab→nivolumab. Both treatment sequences were followed by maintenance nivolumab.

V was cut by 1 base and J by 6 bases, with 16 bases left in between. This CDR3 has 15 amino acids. Germline CDR1 and CDR2: SGHKS and YYEKEE (reference sequence). The source was CD8+ T cells sorted from blood (inferred from file names), collected from a patient given nivolumab and ipilimumab in sequence. This chain links TRBV5-5 with TRBJ1-1; D call uncertain. This sequence originates from a human donor with melanoma. CDR3 protein: CASSLLLGRWSEAFF. CDR3 nucleotide sequence: TGTGCCAGCAGCTTGCTCCTAGGGAGGTGGTCTGAAGCTTTCTTT.